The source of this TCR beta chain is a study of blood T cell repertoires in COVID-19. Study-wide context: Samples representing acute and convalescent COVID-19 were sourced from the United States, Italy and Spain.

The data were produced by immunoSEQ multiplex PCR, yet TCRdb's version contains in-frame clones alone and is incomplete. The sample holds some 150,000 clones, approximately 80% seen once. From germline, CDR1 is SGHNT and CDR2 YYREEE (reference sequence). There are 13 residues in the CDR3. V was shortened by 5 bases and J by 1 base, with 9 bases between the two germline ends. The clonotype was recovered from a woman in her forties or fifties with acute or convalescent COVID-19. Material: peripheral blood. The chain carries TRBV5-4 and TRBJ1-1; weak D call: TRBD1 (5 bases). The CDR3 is CASRTQENTEAFF. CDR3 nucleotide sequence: TGTGCCAGCAGAACACAGGAGAACACTGAAGCTTTCTTT.